This T cell receptor beta chain emerged from a study of CD8 T cells in Susac syndrome. The V segment lost 5 bases and the J segment 4 bases; nucleotides outside the gene matches: 8. CDR3 length: 15 amino acids. Germline CDR1 and CDR2: SGHVS and FQNEAQ. The CD8+ and CD4+ T cells were isolated magnetically using a negative isolation approach, whereas the TEMRA cells were enriched by FACS. Random-hexamer reverse transcription was applied to roughly 0.5 to 1 ug RNA. Each CDR3 protein gets one entry after TCRdb re-called the immunoSEQ multiplex PCR reads with MiXCR. The sample has 75,000 to 80,000 distinct CDR3 sequences; approximately 94% are singletons.

This TCR was recovered from a human donor with Susac syndrome. Sequencing input: CD8+ T cells from PBMCs. This sequence joins TRBV7-8 and TRBJ2-1; 7 bases match TRBD1. In DNA, the CDR3 is TGTGCCAGCAGCCCCCGACAGGGTGGGTACAATGAGCAGTTCTTC. As protein: CASSPRQGGYNEQFF. Using reference TRBV7-8 and TRBJ2-1 for the parts outside the CDR3, the full variable domain is GAGVSQSPRYKVAKRGQDVALRCDPISGHVSLFWYQQALGQGPEFLTYFQNEAQLDKSGLPSDRFFAERPEGSVSTLKIQRTQQEDSAVYLCASSPRQGGYNEQFFGPGTRLTVL.